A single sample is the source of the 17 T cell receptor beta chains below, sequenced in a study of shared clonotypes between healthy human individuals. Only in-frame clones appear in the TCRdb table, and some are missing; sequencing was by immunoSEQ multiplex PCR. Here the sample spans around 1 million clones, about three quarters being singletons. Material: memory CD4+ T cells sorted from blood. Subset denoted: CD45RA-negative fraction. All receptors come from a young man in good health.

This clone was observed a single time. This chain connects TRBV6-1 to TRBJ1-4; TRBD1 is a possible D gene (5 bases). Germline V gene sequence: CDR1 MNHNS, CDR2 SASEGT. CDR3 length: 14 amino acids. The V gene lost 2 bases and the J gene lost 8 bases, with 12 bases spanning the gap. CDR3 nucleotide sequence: TGTGCCAGCAGTGAAAGGCCAGGGTGGGAAAAACTGTTTTTT. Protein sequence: CASSERPGWEKLFF.

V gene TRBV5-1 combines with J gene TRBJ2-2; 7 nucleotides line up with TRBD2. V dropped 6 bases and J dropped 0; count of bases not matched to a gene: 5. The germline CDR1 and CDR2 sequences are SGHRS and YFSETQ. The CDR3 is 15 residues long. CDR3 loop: CASTKLASNTGELFF. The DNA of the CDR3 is TGCGCCAGCACCAAACTAGCGTCGAACACCGGGGAGCTGTTTTTT.

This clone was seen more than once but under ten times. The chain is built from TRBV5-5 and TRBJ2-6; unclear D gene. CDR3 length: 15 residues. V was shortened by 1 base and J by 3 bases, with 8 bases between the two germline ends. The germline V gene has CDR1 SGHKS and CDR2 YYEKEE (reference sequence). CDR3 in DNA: TGTGCCAGCAGCTTGAATCGAAATGGGGCCAACGTCCTGACTTTC. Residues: CASSLNRNGANVLTF.

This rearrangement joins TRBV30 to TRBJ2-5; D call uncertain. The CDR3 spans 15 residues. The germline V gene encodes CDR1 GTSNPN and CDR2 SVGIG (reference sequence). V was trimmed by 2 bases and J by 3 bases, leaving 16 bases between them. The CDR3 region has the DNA TGTGCCTGGAGTATCATTCGACAATATGAAGAGACCCAGTACTTC. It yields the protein CAWSIIRQYEETQYF.

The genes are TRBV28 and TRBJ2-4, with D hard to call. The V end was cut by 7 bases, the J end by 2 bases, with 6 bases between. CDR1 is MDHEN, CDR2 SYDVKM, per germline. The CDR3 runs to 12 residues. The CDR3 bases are TGTGCCAGCAACGGGTCCAAAAACATTCAGTACTTC. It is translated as CASNGSKNIQYF.

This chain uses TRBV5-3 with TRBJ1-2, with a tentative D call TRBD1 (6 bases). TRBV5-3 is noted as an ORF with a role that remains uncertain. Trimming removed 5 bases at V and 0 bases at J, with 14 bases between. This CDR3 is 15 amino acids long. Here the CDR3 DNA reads TGTGCCAGAAGTAAAAGACAGGACCCTAACTATGGCTACACCTTC. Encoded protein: CARSKRQDPNYGYTF.

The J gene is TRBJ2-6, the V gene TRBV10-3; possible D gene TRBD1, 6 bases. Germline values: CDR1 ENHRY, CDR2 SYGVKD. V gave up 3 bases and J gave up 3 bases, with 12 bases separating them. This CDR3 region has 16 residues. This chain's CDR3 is CAISDKAGVGANVLTF. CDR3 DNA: TGTGCCATCAGTGATAAAGCAGGGGTTGGGGCCAACGTCCTGACTTTC.

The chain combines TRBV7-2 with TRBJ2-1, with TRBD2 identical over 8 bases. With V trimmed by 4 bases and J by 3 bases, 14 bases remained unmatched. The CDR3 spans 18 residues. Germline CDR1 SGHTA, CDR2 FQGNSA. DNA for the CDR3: TGTGCCAGCAGCTCGCAACACAAAGCGGGAGAGTACTACAATGAGCAGTTCTTC. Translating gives CASSSQHKAGEYYNEQFF.

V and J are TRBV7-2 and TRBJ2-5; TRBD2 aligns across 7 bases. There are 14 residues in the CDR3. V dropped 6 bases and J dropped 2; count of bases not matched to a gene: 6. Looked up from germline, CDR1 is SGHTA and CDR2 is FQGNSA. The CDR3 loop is CASRRRGEQETQYF. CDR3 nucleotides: TGTGCCAGCAGAAGACGGGGGGAACAAGAGACCCAGTACTTC.

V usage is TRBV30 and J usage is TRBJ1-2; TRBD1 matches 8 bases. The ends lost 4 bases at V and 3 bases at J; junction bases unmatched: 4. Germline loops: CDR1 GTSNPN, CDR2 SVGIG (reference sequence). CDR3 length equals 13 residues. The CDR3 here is CAWTRDRYYGYTF. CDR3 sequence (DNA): TGTGCCTGGACCCGGGACAGGTACTATGGCTACACCTTC.

The CDR3 sequence is CASSASQAVVAGYTF. CDR3 sequence (DNA): TGTGCCAGCAGTGCCTCACAGGCGGTGGTAGCTGGCTACACCTTC. The chain recombines TRBV27 with TRBJ1-2, with D perhaps TRBD1 (5 bases). CDR1 MNHEY and CDR2 SMNVEV come from the germline V gene (reference sequence). The CDR3 is 15 residues long. With 5 bases removed from V and 7 bases from J, the gap between germline ends came to 20 bases.

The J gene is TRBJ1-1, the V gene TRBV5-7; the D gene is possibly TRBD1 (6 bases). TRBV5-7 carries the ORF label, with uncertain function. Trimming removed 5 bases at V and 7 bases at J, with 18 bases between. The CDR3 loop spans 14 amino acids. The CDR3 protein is CASRRQAGCGEAFF. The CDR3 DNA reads TGTGCCAGCAGGAGACAGGCTGGGTGCGGTGAAGCTTTCTTT.

This chain's CDR3 is CASSEHREETQYF. The CDR3 DNA follows: TGCGCCAGCAGTGAGCACAGGGAAGAGACCCAGTACTTC. The V and J genes are TRBV10-2 and TRBJ2-5, with a weak D call TRBD1 (6 bases). The CDR3 sequence is 13 residues long. The V gene lost 2 bases and the J gene lost 3 bases, with 7 bases spanning the gap. Germline assignment: CDR1 WSHSY and CDR2 SAAADI.

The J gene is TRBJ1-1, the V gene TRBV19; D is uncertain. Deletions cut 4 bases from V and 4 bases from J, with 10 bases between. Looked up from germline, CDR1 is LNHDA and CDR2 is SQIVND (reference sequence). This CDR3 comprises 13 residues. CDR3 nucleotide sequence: TGTGCCAGTAGTACCACCATATCCACTGAAGCTTTCTTT. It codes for CASSTTISTEAFF. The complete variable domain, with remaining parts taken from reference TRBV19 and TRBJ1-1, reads DGGITQSPKYLFRKEGQNVTLSCEQNLNHDAMYWYRQDPGQGLRLIYYSQIVNDFQKGDIAEGYSVSREKKESFPLTVTSAQKNPTAFYLCASSTTISTEAFFGQGTRLTVV.

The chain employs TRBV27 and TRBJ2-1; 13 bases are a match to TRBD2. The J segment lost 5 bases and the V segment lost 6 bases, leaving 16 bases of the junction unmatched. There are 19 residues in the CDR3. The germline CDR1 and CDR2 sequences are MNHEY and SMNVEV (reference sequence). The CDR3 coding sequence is TGTGCCAGCAGGGCCGATGGGACTAGCGGGGCGGATAGACACAATGAGCAGTTCTTC. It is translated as CASRADGTSGADRHNEQFF.

CDR3 in DNA: TGTGCCAGCAACTTGGGCGGGGTTATCAATGAGCAGTTCTTC. It translates to CASNLGGVINEQFF. The rearrangement uses TRBV7-2 and TRBJ2-1; tentatively, D is TRBD2 (6 bases). The CDR3 runs to 14 residues. Trimming stripped 7 bases from V and 6 bases from J, with 16 bases between. Germline V gene data show CDR1 as SGHTA and CDR2 as FQGNSA.

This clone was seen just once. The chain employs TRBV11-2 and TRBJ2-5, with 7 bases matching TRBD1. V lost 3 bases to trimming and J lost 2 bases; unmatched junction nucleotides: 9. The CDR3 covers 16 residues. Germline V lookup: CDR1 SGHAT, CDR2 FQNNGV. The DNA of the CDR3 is TGTGCCAGCAGCTTCTTTTTCGGGACAGAGCAAGAGACCCAGTACTTC. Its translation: CASSFFFGTEQETQYF.